There are a few counts of the clone carrying this T cell receptor beta chain. Antigen: not known. This entry belongs to a study of blood T cells in healthy people across ages. Overall study findings and caveats: Since the PBMCs were unsorted, naive and antigen-experienced cells could not be conclusively compared. The long-lived group displayed more naive CD4+ cells, plus higher diversity, than the aged donors did.

For the second PCR, which ran for 7 to 11 cycles, a sample-barcoded 5' primer and a J-beta primer mix were used. TCRdb reprocessed the 5' RACE reads with MiXCR, giving one entry per CDR3 protein. Among over a million distinct CDR3 sequences, approximately 40% were seen once, and the ten largest hold 6.5% to 10%. Those donating, healthy Caucasian individuals from Russia, were aged roughly 6 to 100. Peripheral blood, around 9.4 milliliters per donor, was collected. V lost 0 bases to trimming and J lost 2 bases, with 8 bases between them. CDR3 length: 15 amino acids. Germline V CDR1 and CDR2: MNHEY, SVGAGI.

Sequencing was carried out using blood. The source is a woman aged 18-30 years in good health. The V gene is TRBV6-5, the J gene TRBJ1-5; D is ambiguous. The CDR3 nucleotides read TGTGCCAGCAGTTACTCGAGTGGGGGCAATCAGCCCCAGCATTTT. Its protein is CASSYSSGGNQPQHF.